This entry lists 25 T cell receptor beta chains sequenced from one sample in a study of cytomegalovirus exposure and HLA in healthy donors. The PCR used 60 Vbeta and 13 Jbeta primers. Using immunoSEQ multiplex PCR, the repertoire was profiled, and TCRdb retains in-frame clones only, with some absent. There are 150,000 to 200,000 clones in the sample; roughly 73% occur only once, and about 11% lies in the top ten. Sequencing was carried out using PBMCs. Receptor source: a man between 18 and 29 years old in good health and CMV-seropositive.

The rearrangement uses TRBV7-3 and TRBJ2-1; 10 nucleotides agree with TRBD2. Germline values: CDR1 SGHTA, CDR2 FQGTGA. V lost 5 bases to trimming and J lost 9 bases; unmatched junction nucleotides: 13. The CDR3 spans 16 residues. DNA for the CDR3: TGTGCCAGCAGCCCAGAAAGACTAGCGGGTGGGGGTGAGCAGTTCTTC. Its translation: CASSPERLAGGGEQFF.

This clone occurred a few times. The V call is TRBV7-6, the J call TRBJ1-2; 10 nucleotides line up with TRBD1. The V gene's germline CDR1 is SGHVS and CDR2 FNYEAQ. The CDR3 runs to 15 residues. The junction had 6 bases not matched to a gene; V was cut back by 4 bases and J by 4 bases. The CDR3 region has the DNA TGTGCCAGCAGCTCCGGGACAGGGGTCGGCTATGGCTACACCTTC. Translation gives CASSSGTGVGYGYTF.

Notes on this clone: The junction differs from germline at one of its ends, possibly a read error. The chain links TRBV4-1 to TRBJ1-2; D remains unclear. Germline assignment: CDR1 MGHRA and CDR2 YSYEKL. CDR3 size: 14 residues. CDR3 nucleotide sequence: TGCGCCAGCAGCCCCGTGGCAGTAAACTATAGCTACACCTTC. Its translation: CASSPVAVNYSYTF.

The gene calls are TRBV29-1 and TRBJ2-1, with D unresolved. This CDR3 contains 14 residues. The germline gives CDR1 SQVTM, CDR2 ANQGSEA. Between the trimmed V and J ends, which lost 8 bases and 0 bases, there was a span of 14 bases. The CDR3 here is CSFLGGSSYNEQFF. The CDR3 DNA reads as TGCAGCTTCTTAGGCGGCAGCTCCTACAATGAGCAGTTCTTC.

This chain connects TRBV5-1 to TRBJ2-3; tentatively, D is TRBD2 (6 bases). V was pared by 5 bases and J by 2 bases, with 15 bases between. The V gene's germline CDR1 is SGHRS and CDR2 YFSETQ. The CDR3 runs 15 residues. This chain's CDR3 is CASSNNGSPTDTQYF. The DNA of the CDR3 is TGCGCCAGCAGTAACAACGGGAGCCCCACAGATACGCAGTATTTT.

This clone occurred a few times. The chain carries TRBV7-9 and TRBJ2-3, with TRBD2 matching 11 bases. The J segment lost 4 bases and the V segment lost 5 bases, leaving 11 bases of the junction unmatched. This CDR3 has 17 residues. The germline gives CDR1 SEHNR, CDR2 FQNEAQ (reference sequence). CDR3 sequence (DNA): TGTGCCAGCAGCCCCGGACTAGCGGGTTCAAGAGCAGATACGCAGTATTTT. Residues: CASSPGLAGSRADTQYF.

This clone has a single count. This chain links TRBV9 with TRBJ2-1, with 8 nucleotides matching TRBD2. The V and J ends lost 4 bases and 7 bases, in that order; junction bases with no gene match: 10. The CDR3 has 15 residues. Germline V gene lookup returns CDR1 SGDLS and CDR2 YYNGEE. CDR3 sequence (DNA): TGTGCCAGCAGCCGAGCGGGAGCTGGGGTTAATGAGCAGTTCTTC. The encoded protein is CASSRAGAGVNEQFF.

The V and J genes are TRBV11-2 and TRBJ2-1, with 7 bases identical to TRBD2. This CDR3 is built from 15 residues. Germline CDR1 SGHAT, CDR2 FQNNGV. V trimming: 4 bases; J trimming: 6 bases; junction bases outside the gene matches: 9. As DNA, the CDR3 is TGTGCCAGCAGCTCCTTACGGCGGGAGCTCAATGAGCAGTTCTTC. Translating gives CASSSLRRELNEQFF.

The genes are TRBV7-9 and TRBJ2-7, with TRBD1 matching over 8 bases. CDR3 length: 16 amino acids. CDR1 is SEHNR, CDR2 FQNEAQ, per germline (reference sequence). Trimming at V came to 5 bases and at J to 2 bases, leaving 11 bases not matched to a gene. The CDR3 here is CASSKPRDRITYEQYF. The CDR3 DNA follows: TGTGCCAGCAGCAAGCCCCGGGACAGGATTACCTACGAGCAGTACTTC.

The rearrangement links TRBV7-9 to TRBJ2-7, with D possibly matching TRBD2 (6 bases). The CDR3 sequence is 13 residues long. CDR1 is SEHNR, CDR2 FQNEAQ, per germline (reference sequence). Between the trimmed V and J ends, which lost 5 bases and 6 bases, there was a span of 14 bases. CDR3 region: CASSPRGGSEQYF. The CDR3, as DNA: TGTGCCAGCAGCCCCCGCGGAGGGAGCGAGCAGTACTTC.

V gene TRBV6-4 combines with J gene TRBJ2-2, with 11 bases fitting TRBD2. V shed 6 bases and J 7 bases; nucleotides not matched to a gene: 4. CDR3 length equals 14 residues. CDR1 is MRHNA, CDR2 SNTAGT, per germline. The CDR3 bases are TGTGCCAGCAGGGTGACTAGCGGGATCGGGGAGCTGTTTTTT. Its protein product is CASRVTSGIGELFF.

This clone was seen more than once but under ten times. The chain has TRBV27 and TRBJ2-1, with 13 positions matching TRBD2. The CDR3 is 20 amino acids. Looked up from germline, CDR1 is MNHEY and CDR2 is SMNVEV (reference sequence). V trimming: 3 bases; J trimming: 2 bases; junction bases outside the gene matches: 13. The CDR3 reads CASSLSVTSGRGRTYNEQFF. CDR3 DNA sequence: TGTGCCAGCAGTTTGAGCGTTACTAGCGGGAGGGGAAGGACCTACAATGAGCAGTTCTTC.

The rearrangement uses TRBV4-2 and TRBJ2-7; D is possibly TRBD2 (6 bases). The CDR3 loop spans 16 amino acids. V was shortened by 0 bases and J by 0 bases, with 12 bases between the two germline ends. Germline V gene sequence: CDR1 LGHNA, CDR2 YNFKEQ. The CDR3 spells CASSQDTSRNSYEQYF. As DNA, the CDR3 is TGTGCCAGCAGCCAAGACACTAGCCGAAACTCCTACGAGCAGTACTTC.

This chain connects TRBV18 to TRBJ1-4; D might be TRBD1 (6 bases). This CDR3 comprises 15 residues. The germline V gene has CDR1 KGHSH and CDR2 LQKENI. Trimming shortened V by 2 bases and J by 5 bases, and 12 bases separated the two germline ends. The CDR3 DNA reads TGTGCCAGCTCACCAAGCCAGGGGAGCAATGAAAAACTGTTTTTT. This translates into CASSPSQGSNEKLFF.

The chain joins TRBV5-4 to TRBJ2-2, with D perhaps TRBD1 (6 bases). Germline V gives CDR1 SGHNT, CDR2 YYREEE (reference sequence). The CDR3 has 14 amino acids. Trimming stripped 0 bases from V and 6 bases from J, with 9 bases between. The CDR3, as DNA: TGTGCCAGCAGCTTGGTCCAGGGGTCCGGGGAGCTGTTTTTT. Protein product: CASSLVQGSGELFF.

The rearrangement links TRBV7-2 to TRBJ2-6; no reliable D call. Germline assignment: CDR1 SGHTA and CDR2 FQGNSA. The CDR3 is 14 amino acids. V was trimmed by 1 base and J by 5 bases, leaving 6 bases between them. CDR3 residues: CASSLGARANVLTF. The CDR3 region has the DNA TGTGCCAGCAGCTTAGGGGCTAGGGCCAACGTCCTGACTTTC.

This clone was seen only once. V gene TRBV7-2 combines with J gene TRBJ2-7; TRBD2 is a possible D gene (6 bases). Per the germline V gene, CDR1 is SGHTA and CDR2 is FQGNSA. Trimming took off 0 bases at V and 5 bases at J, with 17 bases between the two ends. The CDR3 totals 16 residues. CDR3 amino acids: CASSLALSRDGHEQYF. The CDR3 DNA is TGTGCCAGCAGCTTAGCCTTATCGCGGGATGGCCACGAGCAGTACTTC.

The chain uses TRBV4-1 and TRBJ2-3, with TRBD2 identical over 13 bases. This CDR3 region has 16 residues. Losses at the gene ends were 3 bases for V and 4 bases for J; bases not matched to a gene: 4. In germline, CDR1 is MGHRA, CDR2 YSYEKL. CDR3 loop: CASSHTGTSGADTQYF. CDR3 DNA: TGCGCCAGCAGCCACACCGGGACTAGCGGGGCAGATACGCAGTATTTT.

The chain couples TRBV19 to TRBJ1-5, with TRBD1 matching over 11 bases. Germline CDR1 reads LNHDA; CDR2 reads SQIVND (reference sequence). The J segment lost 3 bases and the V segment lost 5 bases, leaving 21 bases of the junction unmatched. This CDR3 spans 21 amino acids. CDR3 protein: CASSYPPRDRGIYPFNQPQHF. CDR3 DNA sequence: TGTGCCAGTAGTTATCCACCCCGGGACAGGGGGATCTATCCGTTCAATCAGCCCCAGCATTTT.

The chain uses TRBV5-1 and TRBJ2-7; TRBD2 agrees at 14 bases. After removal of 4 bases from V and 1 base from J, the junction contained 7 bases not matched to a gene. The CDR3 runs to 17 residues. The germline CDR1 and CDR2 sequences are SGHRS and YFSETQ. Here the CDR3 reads CASSHPGTSGSSYEQYF. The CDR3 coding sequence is TGCGCCAGCAGCCACCCCGGGACTAGCGGGAGTTCCTACGAGCAGTACTTC.

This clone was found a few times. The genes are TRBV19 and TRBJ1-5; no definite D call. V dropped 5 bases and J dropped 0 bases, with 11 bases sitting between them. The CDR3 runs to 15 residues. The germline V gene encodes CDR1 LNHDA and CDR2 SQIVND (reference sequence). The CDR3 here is CASSPPEYSNQPQHF. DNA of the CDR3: TGTGCCAGTAGTCCCCCGGAGTATAGCAATCAGCCCCAGCATTTT. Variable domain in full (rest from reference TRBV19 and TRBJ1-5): DGGITQSPKYLFRKEGQNVTLSCEQNLNHDAMYWYRQDPGQGLRLIYYSQIVNDFQKGDIAEGYSVSREKKESFPLTVTSAQKNPTAFYLCASSPPEYSNQPQHFGDGTRLSIL.

The CDR3 loop reads CASSLDSRDPTDYEQYF. In nucleotides, the CDR3 is TGTGCCAGCAGCTTAGACTCGCGGGATCCAACGGACTACGAGCAGTACTTC. The chain couples TRBV11-2 to TRBJ2-7, with D possibly being TRBD2 (6 bases). This CDR3 has 17 amino acids. Trimming took off 0 bases at V and 3 bases at J, with 18 bases between the two ends. Germline V gene lookup returns CDR1 SGHAT and CDR2 FQNNGV.

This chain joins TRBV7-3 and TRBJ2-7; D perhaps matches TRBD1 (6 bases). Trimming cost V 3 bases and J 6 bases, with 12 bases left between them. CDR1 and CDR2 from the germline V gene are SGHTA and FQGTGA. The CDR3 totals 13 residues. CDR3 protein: CASSLARGSEQYF. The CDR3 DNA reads TGTGCCAGCAGCTTGGCGAGGGGGAGCGAGCAGTACTTC.

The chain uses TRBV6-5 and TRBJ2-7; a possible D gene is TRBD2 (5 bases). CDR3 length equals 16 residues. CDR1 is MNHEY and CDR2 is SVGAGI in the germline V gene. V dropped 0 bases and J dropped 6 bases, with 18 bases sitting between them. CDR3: CASSYSNYRGFAEQYF. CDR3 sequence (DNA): TGTGCCAGCAGTTACTCGAATTATCGGGGATTCGCCGAGCAGTACTTC.

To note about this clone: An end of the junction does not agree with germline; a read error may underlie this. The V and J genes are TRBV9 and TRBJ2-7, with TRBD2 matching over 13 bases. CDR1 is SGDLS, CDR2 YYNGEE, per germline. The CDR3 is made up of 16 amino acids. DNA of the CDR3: TGTGCCAGCAGCGTAGTGTTCCCGGGACTAGCGGGATCGGGCTCCTTC. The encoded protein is CASSVVFPGLAGSGSF.